This T cell receptor (beta chain) came from a study of OX40 agonist ivuxolimab in advanced cancers. At the level of the study: The group had a mean age of about 65 years, ranged from roughly 23 to 85, and was roughly 83% male. Study-level findings and limits: A proportion of nonresponders additionally exhibited low normalized T-cell clonal expansion. Those patients achieving a partial response at 0.1-3.0 mg/kg showed among the lowest clonal expansion. Doses of 0.1 to 3.0 mg/kg were accompanied by clonal expansion of CD4+ and CD8+ blood T cells by week 6.

CDR1 and CDR2 from the germline V gene are SGHVS and FQNEAQ. The J segment lost 6 bases and the V segment lost 5 bases, leaving 4 bases of the junction unmatched. The CDR3 loop spans 12 amino acids. Concerning this clone: Its antigen is unknown.

Only in-frame clones appear in the TCRdb table, and some are missing; sequencing was by immunoSEQ multiplex PCR. The repertoire holds some 68,000 clones, with around nine tenths as singletons. This sequence was found in an adult with an advanced solid tumor such as melanoma, head and neck, liver or kidney cancer. The specimen comprised CD4+ or CD8+ T cells sorted from blood, sampled in a trial of the OX40 agonist ivuxolimab. V gene TRBV7-8 combines with J gene TRBJ2-7, with 7 positions matching TRBD2. CDR3 nucleotide sequence: TGTGCCAGCAGCCACTGGGGGGGCGAGCAGTACTTC. Amino acids: CASSHWGGEQYF.